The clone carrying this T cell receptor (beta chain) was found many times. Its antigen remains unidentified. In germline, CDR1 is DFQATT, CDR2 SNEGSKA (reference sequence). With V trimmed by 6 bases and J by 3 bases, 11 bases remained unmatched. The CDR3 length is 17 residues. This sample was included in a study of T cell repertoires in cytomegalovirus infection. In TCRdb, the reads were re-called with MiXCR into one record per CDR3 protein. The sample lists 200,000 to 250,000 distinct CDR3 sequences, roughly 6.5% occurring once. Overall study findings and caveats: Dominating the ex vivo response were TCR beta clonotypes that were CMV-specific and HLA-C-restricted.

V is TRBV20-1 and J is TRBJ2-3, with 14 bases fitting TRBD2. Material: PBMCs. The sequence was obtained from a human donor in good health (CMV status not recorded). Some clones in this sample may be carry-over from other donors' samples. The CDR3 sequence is CSARTSGGLWSTDTQYF. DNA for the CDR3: TGCAGTGCAAGGACTAGCGGGGGGCTATGGAGTACAGATACGCAGTATTTT.